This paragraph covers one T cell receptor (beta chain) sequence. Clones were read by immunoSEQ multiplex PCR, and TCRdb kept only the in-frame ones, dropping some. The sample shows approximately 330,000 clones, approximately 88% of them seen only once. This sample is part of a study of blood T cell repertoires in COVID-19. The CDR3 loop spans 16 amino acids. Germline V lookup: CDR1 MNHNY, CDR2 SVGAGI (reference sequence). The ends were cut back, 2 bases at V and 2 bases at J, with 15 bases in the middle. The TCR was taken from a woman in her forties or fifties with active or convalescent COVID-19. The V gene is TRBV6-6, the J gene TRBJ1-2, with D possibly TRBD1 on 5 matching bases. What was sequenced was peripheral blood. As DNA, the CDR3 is TGTGCCAGCAGTTACCTCACAGGAAGGAGCAACTATGGCTACACCTTC. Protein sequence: CASSYLTGRSNYGYTF.